At least ten counts were recorded for the clone carrying this T cell receptor (beta chain). The study defined stable Graves' hyperthyroidism as no ophthalmopathy progression within 18 months. PBMCs were sourced from about 10 ml fresh peripheral blood. Germline V gene data show CDR1 as SEHNR and CDR2 as FQNEAQ (reference sequence). Trimming pared 2 bases from V and 5 bases from J, leaving 16 bases between. This CDR3 is built from 15 residues. The data were taken from a study of T cells in Graves' hyperthyroidism and ophthalmopathy. Amplified TCR beta CDR3 regions derived from RNA transcripts. Primed by the HTBI set, a first-round RT-PCR was run on the TCR CDR3. A single record per CDR3 protein comes from TCRdb applying MiXCR to the multiplex PCR reads. The sample lists 600,000 to 800,000 distinct CDR3 sequences, roughly a third seen once, with 31% in the top ten.

The sequenced material came from blood. The receptor comes from a woman aged 40 to 55 with Graves' hyperthyroidism. The rearrangement uses TRBV7-9 and TRBJ2-7; D uncertain. As DNA, the CDR3 is TGTGCCAGCAGCTTATATTTAGGCGAGAAGGACGAGCAGTACTTC. This sequence encodes CASSLYLGEKDEQYF.